This T cell receptor beta chain was sequenced during a study of PD-1 blockade in classical Hodgkin lymphoma. The CDR3 runs 14 residues. The V and J ends lost 4 bases and 4 bases respectively, with 16 bases between them. Germline-derived CDR1 and CDR2 are SQVTM and ANQGSEA. As for time point: cycle 4 day 1 (C4D1), after less than 7 weeks of nivolumab. Every patient relapsed after autologous stem cell transplantation, and brentuximab vedotin exposure varied. CD4+ T cells were purified from thawed PBMCs by magnetic negative selection. Study conclusions and caveats: Repertoire differences have undefined causes, possibly disease activity or prior therapy.

A note on this clone: Its antigen is not known.

The assay was immunoSEQ multiplex PCR, and TCRdb's table has in-frame clones only and misses some. This table holds around 11,000 clones, roughly four fifths found once. The origin of this receptor is a human donor with classical Hodgkin lymphoma. The material was CD4+ T cells from blood, obtained before the fourth cycle of nivolumab. The V and J genes are TRBV29-1 and TRBJ1-1, with a tentative D call TRBD1 (5 bases). The CDR3 here is CSVGPTGRGTEAFF. The CDR3 DNA is TGCAGCGTTGGTCCCACAGGTCGGGGCACTGAAGCTTTCTTT.